The 5 T cell receptor beta chains given below trace back to one sample, sequenced in a study of CD8 T cells in Susac syndrome. Random hexamers were used to reverse transcribe an amount of roughly 0.45 to 1 ug RNA. TCRdb re-called the immunoSEQ multiplex PCR reads through MiXCR, storing one row per CDR3 protein. The sample includes over 95,000 distinct CDR3 sequences, 92% of them seen just once. Sequencing was carried out using CD4+ T cells from PBMCs. The origin of the receptors is a human donor in good health.

This rearrangement joins TRBV6-2 or TRBV6-3 to TRBJ1-5; D possibly corresponds to TRBD1 (6 bases). Trimming removed 7 bases at V and 1 base at J, with 17 bases between. Germline loops: CDR1 MNHEY, CDR2 SVGEGT. The CDR3 length is 16 residues. CDR3 sequence reads: CASTAAQGTSNQPQHF. As DNA, the CDR3 is TGTGCCAGCACCGCTGCTCAGGGGACAAGCAATCAGCCCCAGCATTTT.

The chain employs TRBV6-2 or TRBV6-3 and TRBJ1-1, with unresolved D. Germline CDR1 is MNHEY and CDR2 is SVGEGT. With 2 bases removed from V and 1 base from J, the gap between germline ends came to 5 bases. The CDR3 is 13 residues long. In DNA form, the CDR3 reads TGTGCCAGCAGTTACGGCCAGAACACTGAAGCTTTCTTT. As protein: CASSYGQNTEAFF.

This chain connects TRBV6-1 to TRBJ1-2; D possibly corresponds to TRBD1 (5 bases). This CDR3 comprises 16 residues. V was cut by 10 bases and J by 7 bases, with 28 bases left in between. Germline V gene data show CDR1 as MNHNS and CDR2 as SASEGT. CDR3 sequence (DNA): TGTGCCATCCGTCTCCGGGACCGGAATGTGTTTTGTGGCTACACCTTC. It is translated as CAIRLRDRNVFCGYTF.

The chain employs TRBV7-9 and TRBJ1-1; D might be TRBD1 (6 bases). The germline gives CDR1 SEHNR, CDR2 FQNEAQ (reference sequence). CDR3 length: 16 residues. V gave up 5 bases and J gave up 2 bases, with 18 bases separating them. DNA for the CDR3: TGTGCCAGCAGCCCTCTCGGACAGCATAGTAACACTGAAGCTTTCTTT. Amino acids: CASSPLGQHSNTEAFF.

This CDR3 reads CASSAPQGGNSPLHF. In DNA form, the CDR3 reads TGTGCCAGCAGCGCCCCCCAGGGTGGCAATTCACCCCTCCACTTT. This chain joins TRBV7-9 and TRBJ1-6; the D gene is possibly TRBD1 (5 bases). Germline V CDR1 and CDR2: SEHNR, FQNEAQ (reference sequence). Trimming removed 5 bases at V and 7 bases at J, with 15 bases between. The CDR3 loop spans 15 amino acids.